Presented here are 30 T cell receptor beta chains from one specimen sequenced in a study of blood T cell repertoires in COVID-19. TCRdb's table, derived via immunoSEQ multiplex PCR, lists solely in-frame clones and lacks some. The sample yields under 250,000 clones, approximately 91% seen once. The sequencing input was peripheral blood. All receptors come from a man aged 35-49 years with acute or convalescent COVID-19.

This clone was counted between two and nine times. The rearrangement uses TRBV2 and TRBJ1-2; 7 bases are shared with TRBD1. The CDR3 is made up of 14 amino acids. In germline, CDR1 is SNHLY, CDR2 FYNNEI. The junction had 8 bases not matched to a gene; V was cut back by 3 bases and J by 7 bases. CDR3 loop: CASSEGRGVSGYTF. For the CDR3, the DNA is TGTGCCAGCAGTGAGGGCAGGGGGGTCTCTGGCTACACCTTC. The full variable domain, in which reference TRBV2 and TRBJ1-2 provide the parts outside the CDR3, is EPEVTQTPSHQVTQMGQEVILRCVPISNHLYFYWYRQILGQKVEFLVSFYNNEISEKSEIFDDQFSVERPDGSNFTLKIRSTKLEDSAMYFCASSEGRGVSGYTFGSGTRLTVV.

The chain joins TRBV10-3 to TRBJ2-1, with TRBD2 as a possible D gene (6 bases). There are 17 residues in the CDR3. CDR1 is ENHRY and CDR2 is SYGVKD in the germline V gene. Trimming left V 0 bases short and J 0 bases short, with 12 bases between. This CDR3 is CAISESASVSSYNEQFF. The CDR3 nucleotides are TGTGCCATCAGTGAGTCAGCTAGCGTGAGCTCCTACAATGAGCAGTTCTTC.

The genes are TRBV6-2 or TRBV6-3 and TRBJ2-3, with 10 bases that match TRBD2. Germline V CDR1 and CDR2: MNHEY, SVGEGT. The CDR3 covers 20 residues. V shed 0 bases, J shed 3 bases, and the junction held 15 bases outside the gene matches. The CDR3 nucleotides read TGTGCCAGCAGTTACTCGACCCTAGCGGGAGCCGGTCGTAAGACAGATACGCAGTATTTT. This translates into CASSYSTLAGAGRKTDTQYF.

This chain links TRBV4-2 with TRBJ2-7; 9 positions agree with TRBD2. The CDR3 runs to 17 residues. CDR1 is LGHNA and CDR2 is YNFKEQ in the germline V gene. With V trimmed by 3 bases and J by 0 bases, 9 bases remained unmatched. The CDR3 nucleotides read TGTGCCAGCAGCCACGGGGGCACTAGCGGGCCCTCCTACGAGCAGTACTTC. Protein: CASSHGGTSGPSYEQYF.

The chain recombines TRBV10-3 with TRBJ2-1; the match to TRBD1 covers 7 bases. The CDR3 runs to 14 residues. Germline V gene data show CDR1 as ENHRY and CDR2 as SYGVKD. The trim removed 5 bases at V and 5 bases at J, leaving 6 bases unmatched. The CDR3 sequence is CAISTRDSNNEQFF. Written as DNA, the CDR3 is TGTGCCATCAGTACCCGGGACAGTAACAATGAGCAGTTCTTC.

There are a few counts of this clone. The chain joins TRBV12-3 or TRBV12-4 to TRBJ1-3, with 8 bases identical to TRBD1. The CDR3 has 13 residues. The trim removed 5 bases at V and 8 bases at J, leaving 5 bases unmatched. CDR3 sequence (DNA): TGTGCCAGCAGTCCGGGACAGGCCTACACCATATATTTT. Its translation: CASSPGQAYTIYF.

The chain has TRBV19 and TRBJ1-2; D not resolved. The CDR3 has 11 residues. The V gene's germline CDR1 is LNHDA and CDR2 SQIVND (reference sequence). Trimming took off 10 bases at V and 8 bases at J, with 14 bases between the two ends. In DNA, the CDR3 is TGTGCCACCAGGCACGGATGGGGCTACACCTTC. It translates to CATRHGWGYTF.

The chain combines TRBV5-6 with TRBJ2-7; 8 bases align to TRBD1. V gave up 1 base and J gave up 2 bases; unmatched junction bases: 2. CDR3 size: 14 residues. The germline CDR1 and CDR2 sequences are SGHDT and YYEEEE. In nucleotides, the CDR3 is TGTGCCAGCAGCTTGATGGACAGGGCCTACGAGCAGTACTTC. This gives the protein CASSLMDRAYEQYF.

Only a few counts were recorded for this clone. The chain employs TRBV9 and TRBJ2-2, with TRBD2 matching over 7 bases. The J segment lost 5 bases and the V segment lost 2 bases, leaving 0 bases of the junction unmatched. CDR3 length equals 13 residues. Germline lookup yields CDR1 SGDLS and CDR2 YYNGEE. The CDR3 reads CASSVGGTGELFF. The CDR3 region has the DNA TGTGCCAGCAGCGTGGGAGGGACCGGGGAGCTGTTTTTT.

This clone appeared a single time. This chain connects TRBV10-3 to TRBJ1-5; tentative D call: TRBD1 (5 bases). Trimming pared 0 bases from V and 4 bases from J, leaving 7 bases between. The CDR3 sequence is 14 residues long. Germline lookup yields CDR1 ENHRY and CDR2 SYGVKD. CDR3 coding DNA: TGTGCCATCAGTGAGTCCAAGGGGAATCAGCCCCAGCATTTT. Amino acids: CAISESKGNQPQHF.

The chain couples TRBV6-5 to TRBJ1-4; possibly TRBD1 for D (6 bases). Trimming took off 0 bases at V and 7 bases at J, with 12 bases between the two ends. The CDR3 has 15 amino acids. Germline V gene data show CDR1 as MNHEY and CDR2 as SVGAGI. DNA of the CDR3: TGTGCCAGCAGTTACTCGCGGGGGGCCGGTGAAAAACTGTTTTTT. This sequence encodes CASSYSRGAGEKLFF.

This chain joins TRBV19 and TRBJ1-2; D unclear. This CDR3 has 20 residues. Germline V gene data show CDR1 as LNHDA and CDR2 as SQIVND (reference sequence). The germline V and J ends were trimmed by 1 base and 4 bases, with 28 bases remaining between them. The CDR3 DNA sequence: TGTGCCAGTAGTATAGTCGGGGTTAGGCCAGTCGAGAAGACCCGCTATGGCTACACCTTC. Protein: CASSIVGVRPVEKTRYGYTF.

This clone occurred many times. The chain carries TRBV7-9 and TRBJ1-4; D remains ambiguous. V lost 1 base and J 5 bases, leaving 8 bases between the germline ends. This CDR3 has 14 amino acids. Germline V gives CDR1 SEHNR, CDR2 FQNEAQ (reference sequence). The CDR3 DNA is TGTGCCAGCAGCTTAGAAGCCCCGAATGAAAAACTGTTTTTT. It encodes CASSLEAPNEKLFF.

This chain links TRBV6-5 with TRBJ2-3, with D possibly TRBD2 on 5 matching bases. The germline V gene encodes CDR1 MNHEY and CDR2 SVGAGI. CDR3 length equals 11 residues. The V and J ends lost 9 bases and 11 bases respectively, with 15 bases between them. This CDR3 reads CASDFRRRQYF. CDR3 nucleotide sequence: TGTGCCAGTGATTTCCGGAGGAGGCAGTATTTT.

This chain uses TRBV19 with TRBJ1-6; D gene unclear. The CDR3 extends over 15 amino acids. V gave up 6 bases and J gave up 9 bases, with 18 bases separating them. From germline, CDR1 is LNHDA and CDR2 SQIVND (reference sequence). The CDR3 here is CASREGGMKSSPLHF. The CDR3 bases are TGTGCCAGTAGGGAGGGCGGTATGAAAAGTTCACCCCTCCACTTT. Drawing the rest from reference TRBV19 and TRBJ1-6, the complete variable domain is DGGITQSPKYLFRKEGQNVTLSCEQNLNHDAMYWYRQDPGQGLRLIYYSQIVNDFQKGDIAEGYSVSREKKESFPLTVTSAQKNPTAFYLCASREGGMKSSPLHFGNGTRLTVT.

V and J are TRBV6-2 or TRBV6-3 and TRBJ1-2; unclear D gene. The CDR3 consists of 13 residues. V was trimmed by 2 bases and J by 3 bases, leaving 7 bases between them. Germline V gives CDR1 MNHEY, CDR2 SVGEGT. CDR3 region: CASSYNSYYGYTF. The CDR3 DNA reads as TGTGCCAGCAGTTACAACAGTTACTATGGCTACACCTTC.

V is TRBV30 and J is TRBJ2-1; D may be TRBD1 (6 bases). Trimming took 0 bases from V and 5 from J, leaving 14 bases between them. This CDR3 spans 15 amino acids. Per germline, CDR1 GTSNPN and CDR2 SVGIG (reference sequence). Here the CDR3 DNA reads TGTGCCTGGAGTGTTTCAGGGGTTCCCCACAATGAGCAGTTCTTC. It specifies CAWSVSGVPHNEQFF.

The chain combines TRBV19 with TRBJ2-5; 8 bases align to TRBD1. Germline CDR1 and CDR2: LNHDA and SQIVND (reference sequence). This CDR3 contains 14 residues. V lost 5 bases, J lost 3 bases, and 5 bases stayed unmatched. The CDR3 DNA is TGTGCCAGTAGTGTCGGACAGGGCGAAGAGACCCAGTACTTC. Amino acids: CASSVGQGEETQYF.

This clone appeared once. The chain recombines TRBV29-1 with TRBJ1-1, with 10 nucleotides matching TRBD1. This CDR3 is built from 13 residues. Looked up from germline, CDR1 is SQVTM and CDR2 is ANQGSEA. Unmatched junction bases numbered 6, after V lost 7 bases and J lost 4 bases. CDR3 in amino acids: CSATRTGGTEAFF. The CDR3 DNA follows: TGCAGCGCGACAAGGACAGGGGGCACTGAAGCTTTCTTT.

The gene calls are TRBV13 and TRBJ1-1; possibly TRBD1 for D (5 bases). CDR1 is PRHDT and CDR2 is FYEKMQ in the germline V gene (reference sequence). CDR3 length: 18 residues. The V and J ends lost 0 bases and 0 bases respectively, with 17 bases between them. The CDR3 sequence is CASSLGFNRPPMNTEAFF. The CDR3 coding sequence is TGTGCCAGCAGCTTAGGTTTTAACAGGCCCCCTATGAACACTGAAGCTTTCTTT.

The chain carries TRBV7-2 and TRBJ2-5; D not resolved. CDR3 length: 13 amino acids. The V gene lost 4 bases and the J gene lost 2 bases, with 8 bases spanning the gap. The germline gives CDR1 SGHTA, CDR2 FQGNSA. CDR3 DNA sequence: TGTGCCAGCAGCTCGGTCAAACAAGAGACCCAGTACTTC. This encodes CASSSVKQETQYF.

CDR3 DNA sequence: TGTGCCAGCAGTTACCACAGAATGAACACTGAAGCTTTCTTT. This translates into CASSYHRMNTEAFF. This chain connects TRBV6-2 or TRBV6-3 to TRBJ1-1; no clear D. The germline V and J ends were trimmed by 2 bases and 0 bases, with 7 bases remaining between them. This CDR3 spans 14 amino acids. CDR1 is MNHEY, CDR2 SVGEGT, per germline.

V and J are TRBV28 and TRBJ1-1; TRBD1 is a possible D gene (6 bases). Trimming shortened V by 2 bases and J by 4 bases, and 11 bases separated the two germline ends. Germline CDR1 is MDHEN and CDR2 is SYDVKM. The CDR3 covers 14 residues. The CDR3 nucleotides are TGTGCCAGCAGTTTAAGTGGGGGCGGCACTGAAGCTTTCTTT. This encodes CASSLSGGGTEAFF.

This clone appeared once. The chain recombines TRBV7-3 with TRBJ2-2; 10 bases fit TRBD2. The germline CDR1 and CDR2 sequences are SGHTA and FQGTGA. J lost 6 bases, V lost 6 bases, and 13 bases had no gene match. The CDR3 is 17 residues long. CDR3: CASRKTPLAGGPGELFF. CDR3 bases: TGTGCCAGCAGGAAGACTCCTTTAGCGGGAGGCCCCGGGGAGCTGTTTTTT.

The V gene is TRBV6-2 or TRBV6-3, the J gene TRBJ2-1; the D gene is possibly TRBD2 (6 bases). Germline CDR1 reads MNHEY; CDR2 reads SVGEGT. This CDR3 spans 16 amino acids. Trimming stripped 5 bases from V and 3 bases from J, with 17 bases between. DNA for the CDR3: TGTGCCAGCAGTCATTTTTCCTCGGGACTCTACAATGAGCAGTTCTTC. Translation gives CASSHFSSGLYNEQFF.

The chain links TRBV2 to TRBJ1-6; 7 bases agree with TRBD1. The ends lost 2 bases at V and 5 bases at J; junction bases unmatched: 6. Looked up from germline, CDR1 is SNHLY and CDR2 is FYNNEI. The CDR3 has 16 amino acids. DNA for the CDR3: TGTGCCAGCAGTGAAATGGAGACAGGGAATAATTCACCCCTCCACTTT. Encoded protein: CASSEMETGNNSPLHF.

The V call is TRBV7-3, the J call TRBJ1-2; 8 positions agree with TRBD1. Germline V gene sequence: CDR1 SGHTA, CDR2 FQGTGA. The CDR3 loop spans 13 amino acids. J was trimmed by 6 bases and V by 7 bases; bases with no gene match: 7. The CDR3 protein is CASKGRGLDGYTF. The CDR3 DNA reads TGTGCCAGCAAAGGCAGGGGGCTCGATGGCTACACCTTC.

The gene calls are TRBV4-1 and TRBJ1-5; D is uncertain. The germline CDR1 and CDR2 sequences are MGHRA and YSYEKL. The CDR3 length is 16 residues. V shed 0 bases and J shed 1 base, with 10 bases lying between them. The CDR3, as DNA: TGCGCCAGCAGCCAAGATGACATAACAAGCAATCAGCCCCAGCATTTT. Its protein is CASSQDDITSNQPQHF.

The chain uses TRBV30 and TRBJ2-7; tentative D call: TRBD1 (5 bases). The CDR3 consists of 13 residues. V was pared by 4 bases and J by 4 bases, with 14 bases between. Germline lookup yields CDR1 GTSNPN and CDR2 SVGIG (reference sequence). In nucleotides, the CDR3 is TGTGCCTGGAATGAGGCCCCAGGGTACGAGCAGTACTTC. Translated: CAWNEAPGYEQYF.

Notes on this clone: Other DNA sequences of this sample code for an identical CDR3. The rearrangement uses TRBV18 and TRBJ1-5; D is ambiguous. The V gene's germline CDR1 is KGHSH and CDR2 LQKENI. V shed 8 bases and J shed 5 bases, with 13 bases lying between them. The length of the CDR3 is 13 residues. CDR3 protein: CASQTGNDQPQHF. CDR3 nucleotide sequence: TGTGCCAGCCAAACGGGGAACGATCAGCCCCAGCATTTT.